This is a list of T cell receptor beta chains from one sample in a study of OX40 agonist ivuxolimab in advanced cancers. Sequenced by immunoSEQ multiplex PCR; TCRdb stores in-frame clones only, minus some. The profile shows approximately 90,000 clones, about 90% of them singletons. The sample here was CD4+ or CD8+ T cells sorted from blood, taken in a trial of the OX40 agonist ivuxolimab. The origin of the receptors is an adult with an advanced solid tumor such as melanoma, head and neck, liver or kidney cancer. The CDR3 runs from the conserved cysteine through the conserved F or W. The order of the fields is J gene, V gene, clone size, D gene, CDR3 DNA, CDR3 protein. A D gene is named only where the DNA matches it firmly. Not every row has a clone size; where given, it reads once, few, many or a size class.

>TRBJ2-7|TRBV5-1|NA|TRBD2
TGCGCCAGCAGCTTGGGCGGGAGTTACCACGAGCAGTACTTC
CASSLGGSYHEQYF
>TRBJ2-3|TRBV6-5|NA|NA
TGTGCCAGCAGTTACACAGGGTTAAATACGCAGTATTTT
CASSYTGLNTQYF
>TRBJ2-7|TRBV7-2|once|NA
TGTGCCAGCAGCCGAGGGGCCCGGGGCGAGCAGTACTTC
CASSRGARGEQYF
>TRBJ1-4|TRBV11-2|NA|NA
TGTGCCAGCAGGTACGGGCCCTCAAGAAACGAAAAACTGTTTTTT
CASRYGPSRNEKLFF
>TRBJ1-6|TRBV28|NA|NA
TGTGCCAGCAAACAGACTAATAATTCACCCCTCCACTTT
CASKQTNNSPLHF
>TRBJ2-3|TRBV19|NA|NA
TGTGCCAGTAGTCTCGGACTGGGCACAGATACGCAGTATTTT
CASSLGLGTDTQYF
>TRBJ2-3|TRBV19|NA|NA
TGTGCCAGTAGGCCGGACCAGGGCAGGAATACGCAGTATTTT
CASRPDQGRNTQYF
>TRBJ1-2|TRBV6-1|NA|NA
TGTGCCAGCAGTGCCACCATTCACAGGGCGACTAACTATGGCTACACCTTC
CASSATIHRATNYGYTF
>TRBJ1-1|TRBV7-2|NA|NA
TGTGCCAGCAGCTTACCCATCTACACTGAAGCTTTCTTT
CASSLPIYTEAFF
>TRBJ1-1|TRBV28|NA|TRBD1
TGTGCCAGCAGTTCAAGGACAGGGGAATACACTGAAGCTTTCTTT
CASSSRTGEYTEAFF
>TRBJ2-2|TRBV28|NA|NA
TGTGCCAGCAGGTCAAGGACCGGGGAGCTGTTTTTT
CASRSRTGELFF
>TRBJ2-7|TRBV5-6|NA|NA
TGTGCCAGCACTTGGAGGGGAATCTACGAGCAGTACTTC
CASTWRGIYEQYF
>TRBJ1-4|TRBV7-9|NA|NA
TGTGCCAGCAGCTTAGCCGTTTATCGAGGGGAAGGTGAAAAACTGTTTTTT
CASSLAVYRGEGEKLFF
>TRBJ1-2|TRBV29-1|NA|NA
TGCAGCGTTGTCTCAGGCTACTATGGCTACACCTTC
CSVVSGYYGYTF
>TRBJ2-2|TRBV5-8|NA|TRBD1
TGTGCCAGCAGCCACGGACAGGATAGGGTCGGGGAGCTGTTTTTT
CASSHGQDRVGELFF